This T cell receptor (beta chain) was captured by sequencing in a study of cytomegalovirus exposure and HLA in healthy donors. Study-level background: The 120 validation repertoires used the same platform as the roughly 670 first-cohort repertoires (as reported by a later analysis).

Concerning this clone itself: Its antigen remains unidentified.

Separate from the roughly 700-subject first cohort, the 120-subject validation cohort was the one that the donors belonged to. Points from the study as a whole: Many donors carried some public TCRs, although rarity characterized most TCR sequences.

Profiling relied on immunoSEQ multiplex PCR, and the TCRdb table lists in-frame clones only, not all of them. This table holds 130,000 to 150,000 clones, 70% to 90% found once. V lost 3 bases to trimming and J lost 1 base, with 5 bases between them. The CDR3 totals 13 residues. Germline V CDR1 and CDR2: SGHAT, FQDESV (reference sequence). The J gene is TRBJ2-3, the V gene TRBV11-1; no definite D call. The source is a woman aged 18 to 35 in good health and CMV-seropositive. What was sequenced was PBMCs. Here the CDR3 reads CASSFPGTDTQYF. The CDR3 coding sequence is TGTGCCAGCAGCTTCCCGGGCACAGATACGCAGTATTTT.